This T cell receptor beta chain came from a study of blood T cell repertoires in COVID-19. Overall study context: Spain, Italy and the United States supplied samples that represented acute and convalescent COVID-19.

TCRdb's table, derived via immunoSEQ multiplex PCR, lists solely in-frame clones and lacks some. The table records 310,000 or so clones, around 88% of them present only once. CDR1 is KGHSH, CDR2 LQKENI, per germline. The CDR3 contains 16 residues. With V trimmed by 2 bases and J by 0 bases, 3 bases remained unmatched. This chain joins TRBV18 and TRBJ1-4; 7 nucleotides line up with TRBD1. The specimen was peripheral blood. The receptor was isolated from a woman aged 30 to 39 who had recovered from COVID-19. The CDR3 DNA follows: TGTGCCAGCTCACCATTGACAGGGCCAACTAATGAAAAACTGTTTTTT. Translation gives CASSPLTGPTNEKLFF.